This record looks at one TCR beta chain sequence and its context. The data were taken from a study of blood T cell repertoires in COVID-19. Turning to the study itself: Donors in the United States, Italy and Spain gave samples during acute or convalescent COVID-19. Nucleic acid was either cDNA or gDNA, and it came from T cells, B-cell-depleted T cells, or PBMCs.

In the original workflow: Using reference gene primer amplification, nucleated cell counts were estimated. The protocol was immunoSEQ multiplex PCR, while the TCRdb copy is restricted to in-frame clones and leaves out a portion. Clone size and the V and J calls come from that table; the DNA yielded D and trimming. The sample has about half a million clones; approximately 85% are singletons. From germline, CDR1 is MNHEY and CDR2 SVGAGI. Trimming cost V 6 bases and J 10 bases; bases outside gene matches: 11. The CDR3 is 13 residues long. The chain uses TRBV6-5 and TRBJ1-1; 7 bases match TRBD1. The sequence was collected from a human donor in a cohort sampled during active COVID-19. Sequencing input: peripheral blood. CDR3 loop: CASRGRQGLGAFF. DNA for the CDR3: TGTGCCAGCAGGGGACGACAGGGCCTAGGAGCTTTCTTT.